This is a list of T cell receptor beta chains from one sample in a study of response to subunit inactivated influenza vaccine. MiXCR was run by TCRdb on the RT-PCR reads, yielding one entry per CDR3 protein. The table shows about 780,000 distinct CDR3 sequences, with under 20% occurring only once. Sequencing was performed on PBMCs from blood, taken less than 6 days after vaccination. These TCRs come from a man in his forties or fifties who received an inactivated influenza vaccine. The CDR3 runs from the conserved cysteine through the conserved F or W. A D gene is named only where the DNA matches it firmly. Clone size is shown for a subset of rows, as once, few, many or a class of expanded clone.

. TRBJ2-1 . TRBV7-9 TGTGCCAGCACCTTAGGGGGTGAGCAGTTCTTC CASTLGGEQFF
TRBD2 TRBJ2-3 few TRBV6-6 TGTGCCACCGCGGGGGGGGCCACAGATACGCAGTATTTT CATAGGATDTQYF
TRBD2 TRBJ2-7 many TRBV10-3 TGTGCCATCAGCCCGGGACTAGCGGAGCAGCAGTACTTC CAISPGLAEQQYF
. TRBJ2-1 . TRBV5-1 TGCGCCAGCAGCTTGATGGCAGCGTCCTACAATGAGCAGTTCTTC CASSLMAASYNEQFF
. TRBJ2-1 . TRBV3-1 TGTGCCAGCAGCCAAGAAGTAGGAATTCTGGGGAATGAGCAGTTCTTC CASSQEVGILGNEQFF
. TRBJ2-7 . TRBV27 TGTGCCAGCAGTCCCTCAGACAGCCTCTTGGGCTACGAGCAGTACTTC CASSPSDSLLGYEQYF
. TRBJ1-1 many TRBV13 TGTGCCAGCAGCTTCACAGGGTCGACTGAAGCTTTCTTT CASSFTGSTEAFF
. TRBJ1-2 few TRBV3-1 TGTGCCAGCAGCCGGAGACAGGAGGCGGTCTATGGCTACACCTTC CASSRRQEAVYGYTF
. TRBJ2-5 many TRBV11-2 TGTGCCAGCAGCGGATCCGTATTAATCCGGGCCCAAGAGACCCAGTACTTC CASSGSVLIRAQETQYF
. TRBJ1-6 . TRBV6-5 TGTGCCAGCAGTTACGGGGATCGGAGTTCACCCCTCCACTTT CASSYGDRSSPLHF
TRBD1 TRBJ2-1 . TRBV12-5 TGTGCTAGTGGTTTGGGGACAGGGTACAATGAGCAGTTCTTC CASGLGTGYNEQFF
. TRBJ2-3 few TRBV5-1 TGCGCCAGCAGCTTGGGAGGCTCTATCAGCACAGATACGCAGTATTTT CASSLGGSISTDTQYF
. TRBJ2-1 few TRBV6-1 TGTGCCAGCAGACCCGTTAGGCACCTCTCCTACAATGAGCAGTTCTTC CASRPVRHLSYNEQFF
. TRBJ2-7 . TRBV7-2 TGTGCCAGCAGCTTTGGGAGCGGGTACGAGCAGTACTTC CASSFGSGYEQYF
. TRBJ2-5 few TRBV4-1 TGCGCCAGCAGCCAAGTACTAGCTGGTGAGACCCAGTACTTC CASSQVLAGETQYF
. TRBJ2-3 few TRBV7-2 TGTGCCAGCAGCCCCGAGGTGGGGGATACGCAGTATTTT CASSPEVGDTQYF
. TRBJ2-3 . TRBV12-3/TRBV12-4 TGTGCCAGCAGTTTAGGCGGGGCCCCGTATTTT CASSLGGAPYF
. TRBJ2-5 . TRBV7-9 TGTGCCAGCACCCCTCTGGGGACCCAGTACTTC CASTPLGTQYF
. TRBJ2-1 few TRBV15 TGTGCCACCAGCAGAGATTCATCTAGTTCGCACAATGAGCAGTTCTTC CATSRDSSSSHNEQFF
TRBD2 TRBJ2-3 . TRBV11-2 TGTGCCAGCAGCTTATACCGGGGCGGGAGTTGGGCAGATACGCAGTATTTT CASSLYRGGSWADTQYF
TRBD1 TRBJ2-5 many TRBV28 TGTGCCAGCAGTTTGCGAATGAGTAGGGGGACAGACCCCGAGACCCAGTACTTC CASSLRMSRGTDPETQYF
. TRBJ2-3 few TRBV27 TGTGCCAGCGTAGGACGCCCCGGCACAGATACGCAGTATTTT CASVGRPGTDTQYF
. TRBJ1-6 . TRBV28 TGTGCCAGCAGGGGAGGAGGTTCGAGGCCACCCCTCCACTTT CASRGGGSRPPLHF
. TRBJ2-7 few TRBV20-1 TGCAGTGCTCTAGCTGCTAGCTTAGGGGTATCGGGCGAGCAGTACTTC CSALAASLGVSGEQYF
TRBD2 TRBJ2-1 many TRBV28 TGTGCCAGCAGGGAGGGACTAGCGGGAGGGCCCTCGGATGAGCAGTTCTTC CASREGLAGGPSDEQFF
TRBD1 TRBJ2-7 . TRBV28 TGTGCCAGCAGTCTGGGGGACAGGTCGGACGAGCAGTACTTC CASSLGDRSDEQYF
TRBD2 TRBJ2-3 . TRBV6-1 TGTGCCAGCAGTGCATACCCTAGCGGGAGGGCCTCGGTCACAGATACGCAGTATTTT CASSAYPSGRASVTDTQYF
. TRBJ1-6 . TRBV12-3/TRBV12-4 TGTGCCAGCAGTTTGGGAGGGGTCATTATTTCACCCCTCCACTTT CASSLGGVIISPLHF
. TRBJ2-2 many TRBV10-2 TGCGCCAGCACCCCAGGGTTCAACACCGGGGAGCTGTTTTTT CASTPGFNTGELFF
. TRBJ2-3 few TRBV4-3 TGCGCCAGCAGCCAGAGACAGTACACAGATACGCAGTATTTT CASSQRQYTDTQYF
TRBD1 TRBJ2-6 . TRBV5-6 TGTGCCAGCAGCTGGGGACAGTTTGGGGCCAACGTCCTGACTTTC CASSWGQFGANVLTF
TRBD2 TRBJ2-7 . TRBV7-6 TGTGCCAGCAGCTTAGGGGTACTAGCGGGAGACGGTTACGAGCAGTACTTC CASSLGVLAGDGYEQYF
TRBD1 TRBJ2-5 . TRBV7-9 TGTGCCAGCAATTATTACGGACAGGGTGAAGAGACCCAGTACTTC CASNYYGQGEETQYF
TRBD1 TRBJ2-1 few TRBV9 TGTGCCAGCAGCGTAGAGGCTGGGAGCAGGGGGCGGCAGTTCTTC CASSVEAGSRGRQFF
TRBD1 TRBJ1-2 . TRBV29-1 TGCAGCGTTAACTCAGGGGGCGCGAACTATGGCTACACCTTC CSVNSGGANYGYTF
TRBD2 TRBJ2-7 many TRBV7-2 TGTGCCAGCAGCCCGGGACTAGCGGGCCTTTACGAGCAGTACTTC CASSPGLAGLYEQYF
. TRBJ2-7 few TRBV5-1 TGCGCCAGCAGCTTGCTCGGGGCTGGGTACGAGCAGTACTTC CASSLLGAGYEQYF
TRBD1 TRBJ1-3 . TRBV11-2 TGTGCCAGCAGCAAAGACAGGGTCGGTCACACCATATATTTT CASSKDRVGHTIYF
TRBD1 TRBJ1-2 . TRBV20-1 TGCAGTGCTAGCAGACAGGGAGGAAACTATGGCTACACCTTC CSASRQGGNYGYTF
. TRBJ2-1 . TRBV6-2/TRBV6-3 TGTGCCAGCAGTTACCCGCCTGTCGGGGGGCGGGAGCAGTTCTTC CASSYPPVGGREQFF
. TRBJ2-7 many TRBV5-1 TGCGCCAGCAGCTCGGGACAACTCTACGAGCAGTACTTC CASSSGQLYEQYF
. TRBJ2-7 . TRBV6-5 TGTGCCAGCAGTTACTCTCCGTTCTCCGAGCAGTACTTC CASSYSPFSEQYF
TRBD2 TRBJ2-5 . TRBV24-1 TGTGCCACCCGCGCTAGCGGAGAGTGGGAGACCCAGTACTTC CATRASGEWETQYF